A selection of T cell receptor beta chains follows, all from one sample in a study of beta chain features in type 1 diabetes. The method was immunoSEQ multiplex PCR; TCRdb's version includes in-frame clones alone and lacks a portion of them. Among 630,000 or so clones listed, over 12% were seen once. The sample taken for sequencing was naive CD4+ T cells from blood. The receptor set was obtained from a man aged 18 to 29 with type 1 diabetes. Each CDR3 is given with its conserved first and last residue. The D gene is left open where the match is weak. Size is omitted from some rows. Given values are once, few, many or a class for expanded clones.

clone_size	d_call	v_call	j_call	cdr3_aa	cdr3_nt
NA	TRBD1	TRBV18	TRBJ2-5	CASAARQGLQETQYF	TGTGCCAGCGCAGCGCGACAGGGCCTCCAAGAGACCCAGTACTTC
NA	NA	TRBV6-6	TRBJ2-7	CASRGAGPSSYEQYF	TGTGCCAGCAGGGGGGCAGGGCCCAGCTCCTACGAGCAGTACTTC
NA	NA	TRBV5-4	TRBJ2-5	CASSATRVETQYF	TGTGCCAGCAGCGCAACTAGGGTGGAGACCCAGTACTTC
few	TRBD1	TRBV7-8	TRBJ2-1	CASSPGQGSYNEQFF	TGTGCCAGCAGCCCGGGACAGGGGTCCTACAATGAGCAGTTCTTC
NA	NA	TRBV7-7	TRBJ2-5	CASSLGGDYQETQYF	TGTGCTAGCAGCTTGGGCGGGGACTACCAAGAGACCCAGTACTTC
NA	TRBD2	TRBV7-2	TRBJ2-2	CASSSPGLAGLGLFF	TGTGCCAGCAGCTCCCCGGGACTAGCGGGGCTCGGGCTGTTTTTT
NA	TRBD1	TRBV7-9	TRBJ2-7	CASSFQTGEAYEQYF	TGTGCCAGCAGCTTTCAGACAGGGGAAGCGTACGAGCAGTACTTC
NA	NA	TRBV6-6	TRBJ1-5	CASSPIDTDHQPQHF	TGTGCCAGCAGTCCAATCGACACGGACCATCAGCCCCAGCATTTT
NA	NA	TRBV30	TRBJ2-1	CAWSRQSLYNEQFF	TGTGCCTGGAGTCGACAGTCCCTTTACAATGAGCAGTTCTTC
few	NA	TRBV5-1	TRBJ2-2	CASSPDREAGELFF	TGCGCCAGCAGCCCCGACAGGGAGGCCGGGGAGCTGTTTTTT
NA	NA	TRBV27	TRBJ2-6	CASSRRGDLAGANVLTF	TGTGCCAGCAGTCGTAGGGGAGATTTAGCTGGGGCCAACGTCCTGACTTTC
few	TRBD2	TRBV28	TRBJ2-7	CASSSLAGGPYEQYF	TGTGCCAGCAGTTCATTAGCGGGGGGCCCCTACGAGCAGTACTTC
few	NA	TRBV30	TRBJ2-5	CAWSVSGRQETQYF	TGTGCCTGGAGTGTAAGTGGGCGCCAAGAGACCCAGTACTTC
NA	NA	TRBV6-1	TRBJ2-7	CASSRQSSYEQYF	TGTGCCAGCAGTCGTCAATCCTCCTACGAGCAGTACTTC
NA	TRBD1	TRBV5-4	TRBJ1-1	CASSSTGGNTEAFF	TGTGCCAGCAGCTCCACAGGGGGCAACACTGAAGCTTTCTTT
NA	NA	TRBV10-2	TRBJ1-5	CASSDPGNQPQHF	TGCGCCAGCAGTGATCCCGGCAATCAGCCCCAGCATTTT
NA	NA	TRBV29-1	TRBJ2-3	CSVSKGLLSTDTQYF	TGCAGCGTTTCAAAGGGACTTTTGAGCACAGATACGCAGTATTTT
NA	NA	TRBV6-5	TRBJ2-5	CASFPWRADQETQYF	TGTGCCAGCTTTCCGTGGCGGGCGGACCAAGAGACCCAGTACTTC
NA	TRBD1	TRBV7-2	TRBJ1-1	CASSARQGETTEAFF	TGTGCCAGCAGCGCCCGACAGGGGGAAACCACTGAAGCTTTCTTT
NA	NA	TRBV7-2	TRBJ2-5	CASSIQGETQYF	TGTGCCAGCAGCATACAAGGGGAGACCCAGTACTTC
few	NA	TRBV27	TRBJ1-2	CASSLGQTYGYTF	TGTGCCAGCAGCCTTGGACAGACCTATGGCTACACCTTC
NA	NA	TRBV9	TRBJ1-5	CASSVGAANQPQHF	TGTGCCAGCAGCGTAGGGGCGGCGAATCAGCCCCAGCATTTT
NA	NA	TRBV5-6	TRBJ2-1	CASSLEGQLNFF	TGTGCCAGCAGCTTGGAGGGACAACTCAATTTCTTC